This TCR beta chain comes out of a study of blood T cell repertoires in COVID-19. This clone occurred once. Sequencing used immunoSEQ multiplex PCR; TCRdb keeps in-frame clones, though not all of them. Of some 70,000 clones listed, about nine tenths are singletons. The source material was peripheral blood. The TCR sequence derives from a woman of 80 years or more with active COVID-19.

This CDR3 reads CASSLTGLAGLNEQFF. CDR3 nucleotide sequence: TGTGCCAGCAGTTTGACGGGACTAGCGGGATTGAATGAGCAGTTCTTC. The chain recombines TRBV6-5 with TRBJ2-1, with 13 bases identical to TRBD2. Germline CDR1 is MNHEY and CDR2 is SVGAGI. Trimming cost V 4 bases and J 7 bases; bases outside gene matches: 7. The CDR3 runs to 16 residues.